Listed here are 3 T cell receptor beta chains from one sample, sequenced in a study of identical twins. MiXCR was run by TCRdb on the 5' RACE reads, yielding one entry per CDR3 protein. The table shows 220,000 or so distinct CDR3 sequences, with roughly 7% occurring only once. These data were likewise used in another study, on yellow fever vaccine responses in identical twins.

The source material was memory (CD45RO+) T cells sorted from blood. The receptors were sampled from a woman between 18 and 29 years old in good health.

The genes are TRBV19 and TRBJ2-7; D is tentatively TRBD1 or TRBD2 (5 bases each). Germline V CDR1 and CDR2: LNHDA, SQIVND (reference sequence). This CDR3 contains 14 residues. V dropped 4 bases and J dropped 0 bases, with 10 bases sitting between them. CDR3 DNA sequence: TGTGCCAGTAGTAAAGGGACGGACTCCTACGAGCAGTACTTC. It encodes CASSKGTDSYEQYF. Together with reference TRBV19 and TRBJ2-7, the CDR3 gives the full variable domain: DGGITQSPKYLFRKEGQNVTLSCEQNLNHDAMYWYRQDPGQGLRLIYYSQIVNDFQKGDIAEGYSVSREKKESFPLTVTSAQKNPTAFYLCASSKGTDSYEQYFGPGTRLTVT.

This clonotype was recorded a few times. The gene calls are TRBV6-1 and TRBJ2-7, with 10 positions matching TRBD2. The V and J ends lost 6 bases and 4 bases, in that order; junction bases with no gene match: 9. The CDR3 spans 15 residues. From germline, CDR1 is MNHNS and CDR2 SASEGT. The CDR3 coding sequence is TGTGCCAGCAGACCCTCTAGCGGGAGTTGGTACGAGCAGTACTTC. As protein: CASRPSSGSWYEQYF.

This clonotype was detected ten times or more. The chain employs TRBV12-3 or TRBV12-4 and TRBJ2-4; D might be TRBD1 (7 bases). The germline V and J ends were trimmed by 4 bases and 14 bases, with 21 bases remaining between them. This CDR3 is built from 14 residues. Here the CDR3 reads CASSSRYGGGGEYF. CDR3 bases: TGTGCCAGCAGTTCCCGATACGGAGGAGGGGGCGAGTACTTC.